A single sample gave rise to the 17 T cell receptor beta chains below, sequenced in a study of technical replicates of blood from several donors. Using immunoSEQ multiplex PCR, the repertoire was profiled, and TCRdb retains in-frame clones only, with some absent. Found here are just over 95,000 clones, approximately 94% of them singletons; the top ten hold less than 0.25%. What was sequenced was T cells isolated from PBMCs. The origin of the receptors is a human donor in good health.

This clone was counted a few times. CDR3 residues: CASSLGRTSGPTETQYF. As DNA, the CDR3 is TGCGCCAGCAGCTTGGGGAGGACTAGCGGCCCAACGGAGACCCAGTACTTC. The V and J genes are TRBV5-1 and TRBJ2-5; 10 bases align to TRBD2. The germline gives CDR1 SGHRS, CDR2 YFSETQ. There are 17 residues in the CDR3. The trim removed 0 bases at V and 5 bases at J, leaving 10 bases unmatched.

The rearrangement uses TRBV28 and TRBJ2-7; the D gene is possibly TRBD2 (6 bases). Looked up from germline, CDR1 is MDHEN and CDR2 is SYDVKM. There are 16 residues in the CDR3. V lost 5 bases and J lost 3, with 20 bases in between. This CDR3 reads CASSQTWDWINYEQYF. CDR3 sequence (DNA): TGTGCCAGCAGTCAAACGTGGGACTGGATCAACTACGAGCAGTACTTC.

V usage is TRBV4-1 and J usage is TRBJ2-1; the D is unclear. Germline V CDR1 and CDR2: MGHRA, YSYEKL. Deletions cut 0 bases from V and 9 bases from J, with 6 bases between. The CDR3 is 12 residues long. The CDR3 reads CASSQDTGEQFF. CDR3 bases: TGCGCCAGCAGCCAAGATACCGGTGAGCAGTTCTTC.

CDR3 residues: CASSLSAGGLGEQYF. The CDR3 coding sequence is TGTGCCAGCAGTTTATCAGCAGGGGGTCTTGGCGAGCAGTACTTC. The genes are TRBV27 and TRBJ2-7, with 7 bases matching TRBD1. This CDR3 is built from 15 residues. After removal of 0 bases from V and 6 bases from J, the junction contained 8 bases not matched to a gene. Germline V CDR1 and CDR2: MNHEY, SMNVEV (reference sequence).

The rearrangement joins TRBV19 to TRBJ2-7, with 13 bases aligning to TRBD2. CDR1 and CDR2 (germline): LNHDA, SQIVND (reference sequence). The J segment lost 2 bases and the V segment lost 5 bases, leaving 12 bases of the junction unmatched. This CDR3 comprises 18 residues. The CDR3 region is CASSSNPGLAGSAYEQYF. CDR3 in DNA: TGTGCCAGTAGTTCCAATCCGGGACTAGCGGGATCGGCCTACGAGCAGTACTTC.

The CDR3 loop reads CASSGPGTGGARAPGYTF. The DNA of the CDR3 is TGTGCCAGCAGCGGCCCCGGGACAGGGGGCGCGAGGGCCCCCGGCTACACCTTC. This chain uses TRBV9 with TRBJ1-2; TRBD1 aligns across 12 bases. Trimming at V came to 3 bases and at J to 8 bases, leaving 17 bases not matched to a gene. CDR1 and CDR2 from the germline V gene are SGDLS and YYNGEE. The CDR3 sequence is 18 residues long.

The rearrangement uses TRBV4-1 and TRBJ2-5; 12 positions agree with TRBD2. V dropped 2 bases and J dropped 4; count of bases not matched to a gene: 8. CDR3 length equals 17 residues. Per the germline V gene, CDR1 is MGHRA and CDR2 is YSYEKL. The CDR3, as DNA: TGCGCCAGCAGCCAAAGCGGGCTAGCGGGAGGGGGAGAGACCCAGTACTTC. Translation gives CASSQSGLAGGGETQYF.

The J gene is TRBJ2-4, the V gene TRBV2; D gene unclear. V was trimmed by 1 base and J by 10 bases, leaving 14 bases between them. CDR3 length: 14 residues. Looked up from germline, CDR1 is SNHLY and CDR2 is FYNNEI. CDR3: CASSEGAILRIQYF. The CDR3 DNA reads as TGTGCCAGCAGTGAAGGGGCCATCCTTAGAATTCAGTACTTC.

V is TRBV30 and J is TRBJ1-1; D is ambiguous. The CDR3 length is 17 residues. Trimming left V 0 bases short and J 4 bases short, with 21 bases between. In germline, CDR1 is GTSNPN, CDR2 SVGIG (reference sequence). The DNA for the CDR3 is TGTGCCTGGAGTGTAAGGCCCTCAGGCCGTAGTAGCACTGAAGCTTTCTTT. Residues: CAWSVRPSGRSSTEAFF.

The J gene is TRBJ2-7, the V gene TRBV28; the D is unclear. The germline CDR1 and CDR2 sequences are MDHEN and SYDVKM. The CDR3 contains 12 residues. The V end was cut by 4 bases, the J end by 3 bases, with 7 bases between. CDR3 DNA sequence: TGTGCCAGCAGTTCGGTGATCTACGAGCAGTACTTC. This encodes CASSSVIYEQYF.

V and J are TRBV13 and TRBJ2-1, with TRBD2 matching 8 bases. Germline V lookup: CDR1 PRHDT, CDR2 FYEKMQ (reference sequence). Germline trimming cut 4 bases from V and 3 bases from J; bases unmatched to any gene: 8. CDR3 length equals 16 residues. The CDR3 coding sequence is TGTGCCAGCAGCTCCTCTGGCGGGGGGCTCTACAATGAGCAGTTCTTC. Residues: CASSSSGGGLYNEQFF.

The V and J genes are TRBV19 and TRBJ2-7; 12 bases match TRBD1. The CDR3 has 16 residues. The V segment lost 4 bases and the J segment 0 bases; nucleotides outside the gene matches: 4. The V gene's germline CDR1 is LNHDA and CDR2 SQIVND (reference sequence). The CDR3 spells CASSTPGQGASYEQYF. As DNA, the CDR3 is TGTGCCAGTAGTACTCCGGGACAGGGGGCCTCCTACGAGCAGTACTTC.

The genes are TRBV11-3 and TRBJ1-6; weak D call: TRBD1 (6 bases). CDR1 is SGHNT, CDR2 YENEEA, per germline. Trimming took off 0 bases at V and 6 bases at J, with 15 bases between the two ends. The CDR3 is 17 amino acids. The CDR3 sequence is CASSLDGGADPNSPLHF. The CDR3 DNA follows: TGTGCCAGCAGCTTAGACGGGGGGGCTGACCCTAATTCACCCCTCCACTTT.

This chain uses TRBV5-4 with TRBJ1-4, with D possibly matching TRBD1 (6 bases). V lost 9 bases and J lost 7, with 16 bases in between. This CDR3 spans 13 amino acids. Per the germline V gene, CDR1 is SGHNT and CDR2 is YYREEE (reference sequence). The CDR3 DNA sequence: TGTGCCACTTCACAGGGCTGGGCTGAAAAACTGTTTTTT. Its protein product is CATSQGWAEKLFF.

The chain uses TRBV6-6 and TRBJ2-1; the match to TRBD2 covers 7 bases. The CDR3 is 15 amino acids. The V segment lost 7 bases and the J segment 2 bases; nucleotides outside the gene matches: 8. CDR1 is MNHNY, CDR2 SVGAGI, per germline (reference sequence). CDR3 amino acids: CASTLVRGTYNEQFF. Written as DNA, the CDR3 is TGTGCCAGCACCCTAGTGCGGGGGACCTACAATGAGCAGTTCTTC.

The chain couples TRBV9 to TRBJ2-7, with D maybe TRBD2 (6 bases). Deletions cut 0 bases from V and 9 bases from J, with 16 bases between. The length of the CDR3 is 14 residues. From germline, CDR1 is SGDLS and CDR2 YYNGEE. The CDR3 coding sequence is TGTGCCAGCAGCGTAGGGCTAGGCTCGGGAGCGCAGTACTTC. It translates to CASSVGLGSGAQYF.

The V gene is TRBV15, the J gene TRBJ2-3; 9 bases line up with TRBD2. Germline assignment: CDR1 LNHNV and CDR2 YYDKDF (reference sequence). V trimming: 2 bases; J trimming: 4 bases; junction bases outside the gene matches: 16. CDR3 length: 19 residues. The CDR3 loop is CATSRKAGGTSSGADTQYF. CDR3 DNA sequence: TGTGCCACCAGCAGAAAAGCGGGAGGTACCTCTTCTGGTGCAGATACGCAGTATTTT. Using reference TRBV15 and TRBJ2-3 for the parts outside the CDR3, the full variable domain is DAMVIQNPRYQVTQFGKPVTLSCSQTLNHNVMYWYQQKSSQAPKLLFHYYDKDFNNEADTPDNFQSRRPNTSFCFLDIRSPGLGDTAMYLCATSRKAGGTSSGADTQYFGPGTRLTVL.